One and the same sample provided the 30 T cell receptor beta chains below, sequenced in a study of blood T cell repertoires in COVID-19. The assay was immunoSEQ multiplex PCR, and TCRdb's table has in-frame clones only and misses some. The sample consists of 440,000 or so clones, approximately 89% of them appearing once. Sequenced: peripheral blood. Receptors originate from a woman aged 40 to 50 with COVID-19, enrolled during active disease.

This clone came up once. The V gene is TRBV18, the J gene TRBJ2-3; maybe TRBD2 (5 bases). The CDR3 runs 12 residues. Germline CDR1 and CDR2: KGHSH and LQKENI. The V end was cut by 2 bases, the J end by 13 bases, with 13 bases between. Written as DNA, the CDR3 is TGTGCCAGCTCACCAGGTACTAGGGAAGAGTATTTT. It codes for CASSPGTREEYF.

This chain links TRBV15 with TRBJ2-1; 8 nucleotides align to TRBD1. This CDR3 contains 13 residues. The V gene's germline CDR1 is LNHNV and CDR2 YYDKDF (reference sequence). J lost 6 bases, V lost 3 bases, and 1 base had no gene match. The CDR3: CATSRDRANEQFF. The DNA of the CDR3 is TGTGCCACCAGCAGGGACAGGGCCAATGAGCAGTTCTTC. Full variable domain (remainder filled in from reference TRBV15 and TRBJ2-1): DAMVIQNPRYQVTQFGKPVTLSCSQTLNHNVMYWYQQKSSQAPKLLFHYYDKDFNNEADTPDNFQSRRPNTSFCFLDIRSPGLGDTAMYLCATSRDRANEQFFGPGTRLTVL.

The chain joins TRBV5-4 to TRBJ1-1, with TRBD1 matching over 8 bases. The CDR3 runs 15 residues. The germline CDR1 and CDR2 sequences are SGHNT and YYREEE (reference sequence). Trimming removed 3 bases from V and 0 bases from J; junction bases left unmatched: 4. For the CDR3, the DNA is TGTGCCAGCAGCTCTGGACAGGGCCTGAACACTGAAGCTTTCTTT. Encoded protein: CASSSGQGLNTEAFF.

The chain links TRBV5-1 to TRBJ2-7; 7 bases are shared with TRBD1. Germline V gene data show CDR1 as SGHRS and CDR2 as YFSETQ. V was pared by 0 bases and J by 3 bases, with 6 bases of the junction left unmatched. The CDR3 runs 15 residues. CDR3 loop: CASSLGTGENYEQYF. The DNA of the CDR3 is TGCGCCAGCAGCTTGGGTACAGGGGAAAACTACGAGCAGTACTTC.

This chain links TRBV6-2 or TRBV6-3 with TRBJ2-7; a possible D gene is TRBD2 (5 bases). Trimming took 4 bases from V and 5 from J, leaving 18 bases between them. In germline, CDR1 is MNHEY, CDR2 SVGEGT. This CDR3 spans 15 amino acids. CDR3 bases: TGTGCCAGCAGTTTCACCGGGTCTCGGGGAAACGAGCAGTACTTC. Its translation: CASSFTGSRGNEQYF.

V gene TRBV5-1 combines with J gene TRBJ1-4; D not certain. This CDR3 spans 15 amino acids. Germline CDR1 is SGHRS and CDR2 is YFSETQ. Trimming left V 0 bases short and J 0 bases short, with 6 bases between. Here the CDR3 reads CASSLGIATNEKLFF. The DNA for the CDR3 is TGCGCCAGCAGCTTGGGTATAGCAACTAATGAAAAACTGTTTTTT.

The chain has TRBV28 and TRBJ1-2, with TRBD1 identical over 8 bases. The CDR3 sequence is 11 residues long. Germline-derived CDR1 and CDR2 are MDHEN and SYDVKM. Germline trimming cut 11 bases from V and 5 bases from J; bases unmatched to any gene: 4. The CDR3 sequence is CAGQGNYGYTF. In nucleotides, the CDR3 is TGTGCCGGACAGGGTAATTATGGCTACACCTTC.

The table lists this clone with a count of one. This chain links TRBV27 with TRBJ1-1, with a weak D call TRBD1 (6 bases). The V end was cut by 6 bases, the J end by 2 bases, with 13 bases between. The CDR3 totals 14 residues. Germline-derived CDR1 and CDR2 are MNHEY and SMNVEV (reference sequence). CDR3 nucleotides: TGTGCCAGCAGACCCCTCAGGGGAAACACTGAAGCTTTCTTT. Translating it yields CASRPLRGNTEAFF.

The rearrangement uses TRBV3-1 (or the pseudogene TRBV3-2) and TRBJ1-5; possible D gene TRBD1, 5 bases. Trimming removed 4 bases at V and 0 bases at J, with 34 bases between. Per the germline V gene, CDR1 is LGHDT and CDR2 is YNNKEL (reference sequence). This CDR3 has 23 amino acids. CDR3 nucleotides: TGTGCCAGCAGCCTGGAGCGGCCGGAGCGGGAGAGGGGAACCCCTTATAGCAATCAGCCCCAGCATTTT. It specifies CASSLERPERERGTPYSNQPQHF.

The V call is TRBV2, the J call TRBJ2-2, with TRBD1 matching over 8 bases. The CDR3 contains 12 residues. The V segment lost 11 bases and the J segment 4 bases; nucleotides outside the gene matches: 3. Germline CDR1 is SNHLY and CDR2 is FYNNEI. CDR3 region: CAHDRGTGELFF. The CDR3 DNA sequence: TGTGCCCACGACAGGGGCACCGGGGAGCTGTTTTTT.

V and J are TRBV28 and TRBJ2-7; 10 nucleotides align to TRBD1. V shed 2 bases and J 4 bases; nucleotides not matched to a gene: 5. Per the germline V gene, CDR1 is MDHEN and CDR2 is SYDVKM. This CDR3 is built from 15 residues. CDR3 region: CASSLRGQGLYEQYF. CDR3 DNA: TGTGCCAGCAGTTTAAGGGGACAGGGGCTATACGAGCAGTACTTC.

This clone showed up just a few times. This chain joins TRBV7-9 and TRBJ2-7, with 8 bases lining up with TRBD2. The CDR3 runs 14 residues. V lost 3 bases and J lost 6; bases outside the gene matches: 7. Germline loops: CDR1 SEHNR, CDR2 FQNEAQ (reference sequence). CDR3: CASSFSGASREQYF. The DNA for the CDR3 is TGTGCCAGCAGCTTTAGCGGGGCTTCCCGCGAGCAGTACTTC.

J is TRBJ2-1 and V is TRBV16; perhaps TRBD2 as D (6 bases). In germline, CDR1 is KGHSY, CDR2 FQNENV. Trimming took off 4 bases at V and 0 bases at J, with 16 bases between the two ends. The CDR3 consists of 17 residues. The CDR3 bases are TGTGCCAGCAGCCCTCTTCATAGCGGCAGCTCCTACAATGAGCAGTTCTTC. Translating gives CASSPLHSGSSYNEQFF.

The V call is TRBV6-2 or TRBV6-3, the J call TRBJ1-2; 7 bases map to TRBD1. This CDR3 has 17 residues. Germline V CDR1 and CDR2: MNHEY, SVGEGT. After removal of 4 bases from V and 4 bases from J, the junction contained 15 bases not matched to a gene. The CDR3 sequence: CASSLTRGLTGTYGYTF. The CDR3 DNA is TGTGCCAGCAGTTTGACCCGCGGACTGACAGGGACCTATGGCTACACCTTC.

The genes are TRBV28 and TRBJ1-3; D uncertain. The V end lost 2 bases, the J end lost 4 bases, and 15 bases lay between the germline ends. Germline V CDR1 and CDR2: MDHEN, SYDVKM. This CDR3 has 16 residues. The CDR3 sequence: CASSLVSGMWGNTIYF. The CDR3 DNA reads TGTGCCAGCAGTTTAGTTTCGGGGATGTGGGGAAACACCATATATTTT.

A remark on this clone: The junction departs from germline at one end; a sequencing error may be responsible. The J gene is TRBJ1-1, the V gene TRBV20-1; D is uncertain. This CDR3 is built from 13 residues. Germline V gene data show CDR1 as DFQATT and CDR2 as SNEGSKA (reference sequence). The chain's CDR3 is CSASNGLKTEAFF. CDR3 coding DNA: TGCAGTGCTAGTAACGGGTTGAAGACTGAAGCTTTCTTT.

The chain employs TRBV5-1 and TRBJ2-7; 9 bases map to TRBD2. V lost 4 bases to trimming and J lost 0 bases; unmatched junction nucleotides: 5. The V gene's germline CDR1 is SGHRS and CDR2 YFSETQ. CDR3 length equals 15 residues. CDR3 loop: CASSRGLASSYEQYF. CDR3 coding DNA: TGCGCCAGCAGCCGCGGACTAGCGAGCTCCTACGAGCAGTACTTC.

The chain has TRBV10-3 and TRBJ1-3, with D perhaps matching TRBD1 (5 bases). V dropped 8 bases and J dropped 2 bases, with 10 bases sitting between them. This CDR3 region has 13 residues. Germline CDR1 and CDR2: ENHRY and SYGVKD. CDR3 region: CAIRGTAGNTIYF. CDR3 nucleotide sequence: TGTGCCATCCGGGGGACTGCTGGAAACACCATATATTTT.

This chain joins TRBV19 and TRBJ1-1, with D possibly matching TRBD1 (5 bases). The germline V gene has CDR1 LNHDA and CDR2 SQIVND (reference sequence). CDR3 length: 13 residues. Trimming took off 6 bases at V and 7 bases at J, with 15 bases between the two ends. The CDR3 DNA reads TGTGCCAGTAGATCTCAGGGCCGGAGTGAAGCTTTCTTT. The encoded protein is CASRSQGRSEAFF.

V usage is TRBV28 and J usage is TRBJ2-3; 11 nucleotides match TRBD1. V was pared by 5 bases and J by 5 bases, with 6 bases of the junction left unmatched. Germline assignment: CDR1 MDHEN and CDR2 SYDVKM. This CDR3 comprises 15 residues. Written as DNA, the CDR3 is TGTGCCAGCAGTCCCGCGGACAGGGGGCAAGATACGCAGTATTTT. Protein: CASSPADRGQDTQYF.

The gene calls are TRBV6-5 and TRBJ1-6, with D unclear. V lost 3 bases and J 0 bases, leaving 6 bases between the germline ends. This CDR3 is 15 amino acids long. Germline loops: CDR1 MNHEY, CDR2 SVGAGI. The chain's CDR3 is CASSYTSSYNSPLHF. The CDR3 DNA reads as TGTGCCAGCAGTTATACGAGCTCCTATAATTCACCCCTCCACTTT.

The V and J genes are TRBV27 and TRBJ2-7, with 7 bases lining up with TRBD1. Germline trimming cut 0 bases from V and 0 bases from J; bases unmatched to any gene: 8. Germline CDR1 and CDR2: MNHEY and SMNVEV (reference sequence). The CDR3 runs to 17 residues. The CDR3 loop is CASSLSGDRPISYEQYF. CDR3 DNA sequence: TGTGCCAGCAGTTTATCGGGGGACAGACCGATCTCCTACGAGCAGTACTTC.

This clone has just one count. This chain joins TRBV19 and TRBJ1-2; D might be TRBD1 (5 bases). Germline V gives CDR1 LNHDA, CDR2 SQIVND (reference sequence). The CDR3 sequence is 12 residues long. Trimming cost V 2 bases and J 8 bases, with 9 bases left between them. The CDR3 loop reads CASSIWGVGYTF. DNA of the CDR3: TGTGCCAGTAGTATATGGGGGGTCGGCTACACCTTC.

The chain uses TRBV9 and TRBJ2-3, with 8 bases matching TRBD2. This CDR3 region has 18 residues. Germline CDR1 SGDLS, CDR2 YYNGEE. The V and J ends lost 3 bases and 2 bases, in that order; junction bases with no gene match: 14. The CDR3 nucleotides read TGTGCCAGCAGCGGAAACCTTTCGGGGACTAGATACACAGATACGCAGTATTTT. Residues: CASSGNLSGTRYTDTQYF.

The chain joins TRBV27 to TRBJ2-7; 7 bases are a match to TRBD1. Germline V lookup: CDR1 MNHEY, CDR2 SMNVEV (reference sequence). The ends lost 5 bases at V and 0 bases at J; junction bases unmatched: 7. CDR3 length equals 15 residues. CDR3 nucleotide sequence: TGTGCCAGCAGTCTACGGGACAGCTACTCCTACGAGCAGTACTTC. It translates to CASSLRDSYSYEQYF.

This chain connects TRBV10-3 to TRBJ1-2; D may be TRBD1 (6 bases). Germline V gene data show CDR1 as ENHRY and CDR2 as SYGVKD. The CDR3 is 13 residues long. The V end lost 3 bases, the J end lost 7 bases, and 12 bases lay between the germline ends. For the CDR3, the DNA is TGTGCCATCAGTGACCCCACAGGGCCTGGCTACACCTTC. It specifies CAISDPTGPGYTF.

The chain has TRBV29-1 and TRBJ2-3, with 7 nucleotides matching TRBD2. The CDR3 is made up of 11 amino acids. Germline trimming cut 6 bases from V and 4 bases from J; bases unmatched to any gene: 1. Looked up from germline, CDR1 is SQVTM and CDR2 is ANQGSEA. This CDR3 is CSVGRSDTQYF. The CDR3 DNA follows: TGCAGCGTCGGGAGGTCAGATACGCAGTATTTT.

This clone has just one count. The chain carries TRBV7-3 and TRBJ1-2; a possible D gene is TRBD1 (6 bases). The length of the CDR3 is 13 residues. Germline assignment: CDR1 SGHTA and CDR2 FQGTGA. V was clipped by 2 bases and J by 6 bases, with 10 bases between them. CDR3 bases: TGTGCCAGCAGCTTACTACAGGGCGATGGCTACACCTTC. Its translation is CASSLLQGDGYTF.

This rearrangement joins TRBV10-3 to TRBJ1-5; D unresolved. Germline loops: CDR1 ENHRY, CDR2 SYGVKD. Trimming cost V 0 bases and J 1 base, with 7 bases left between them. This CDR3 has 15 residues. The CDR3 DNA sequence: TGTGCCATCAGTGAGTCCGTGGGCAGCAATCAGCCCCAGCATTTT. Amino acids: CAISESVGSNQPQHF.

This rearrangement joins TRBV15 to TRBJ1-1; D gene unclear. The CDR3 covers 16 residues. Per germline, CDR1 LNHNV and CDR2 YYDKDF (reference sequence). Deletions cut 1 base from V and 7 bases from J, with 19 bases between. As DNA, the CDR3 is TGTGCCACCAGCAGAGTAGGCTTCTCGGTGGAGTTTGAAGCTTTCTTT. Encoded protein: CATSRVGFSVEFEAFF.